The subject of this entry is one T cell receptor (beta chain). Its cognate antigen is unknown. The data are from a study of shared clonotypes between healthy human individuals. The CDR3 runs 13 residues. The ends lost 9 bases at V and 4 bases at J; junction bases unmatched: 4. Germline V gene data show CDR1 as MRHNA and CDR2 as SNTAGT. Libraries were prepared by immunoSEQ multiplex PCR; TCRdb keeps only in-frame clonotypes and omits some of them. The repertoire has roughly 2,300,000 clones, 85% to 95% of them found once; the top ten carry 0.3% to 0.45%. Findings of the study overall: Sequencing depth was predicted to influence how clonotypes are shared among donors.

The V and J genes are TRBV6-4 and TRBJ2-2, with TRBD1 matching over 8 bases. The sequenced sample was naive CD4+ T cells from PBMCs. The subset is: CD45RA+ positively selected. The source is a young man in good health. Some clones in this sample may be carry-over from other donors' samples. CDR3 sequence: CARGTGTTGELFF. CDR3 sequence (DNA): TGTGCCAGAGGGACAGGTACCACCGGGGAGCTGTTTTTT.